The sequence of this T cell receptor (beta chain) was determined in a study of molecular identifiers for immune sequencing clone quantification. As for the study in general: Across replicate runs, RNA obtained from approximately 20,000 or 100,000 naive CD8 cells was divided into five, with four undergoing sequencing. Study-wide results and limits: Clonotypes surpassing 20 RNA copies contained over 98% of effector molecules, versus under 1% in naive cells. Spiked Jurkat TCR RNA from one cell was reportedly detectable among roughly 910,000 naive cells.

V dropped 7 bases and J dropped 3; count of bases not matched to a gene: 8. The CDR3 consists of 15 residues. TCRdb redid the calling of the PCR reads with MiXCR, one entry per CDR3 protein. The table shows roughly 86,000 distinct CDR3 sequences, with around 19% occurring only once. About this clonotype itself: Its antigen is unknown.

Isolation of naive CD8 T cells was achieved by sorting on a CD8+CD4-CCR7+CD45RA+ phenotype. The source is a human donor in good health. Some libraries in this study had Jurkat cell RNA spiked in. What was sequenced was naive CD8+ T cells from blood, with Jurkat cell RNA spiked in. The subset denotes: FACS-sorted CD8+CD4-CCR7+CD45RA+ naive T cells. The chain employs TRBV12-3 or TRBV12-4 and TRBJ2-3; 9 bases are a match to TRBD1. The CDR3 spells CASTEGQGTTDTQYF. In DNA form, the CDR3 reads TGTGCCAGCACCGAAGGACAGGGGACTACAGATACGCAGTATTTT.